These 6 T cell receptor beta chains originate from one sample sequenced in a study of OX40 agonist ivuxolimab in advanced cancers. Library method: the immunoSEQ multiplex PCR assay. In its TCRdb copy, this immuneACCESS table keeps in-frame sequences only and misses some clones. Where compared with another copy, unresolved V genes explain less than half of these, and the others have no known cause. The sample data list roughly 80,000 clones, and roughly 80% of these were observed just once. Jointly, the top ten make up around 0.84% of the sample. The specimen was CD4+ or CD8+ T cells sorted from blood, collected in a trial of the OX40 agonist ivuxolimab. These receptors originate from an adult with an advanced solid tumor such as melanoma, head and neck, liver or kidney cancer.

The gene calls are TRBV6-1 and TRBJ1-2; a weak D match, TRBD1 (5 bases). CDR1 is MNHNS, CDR2 SASEGT, per germline. The CDR3 spans 13 residues. The ends were cut back, 11 bases at V and 8 bases at J, with 21 bases in the middle. This chain's CDR3 is CAAERDLLRGYTF. The CDR3 DNA follows: TGTGCCGCGGAAAGGGACCTCTTGCGCGGCTACACCTTC.

The J gene is TRBJ2-2, the V gene TRBV2, with TRBD2 identical over 8 bases. The CDR3 sequence is 15 residues long. Germline CDR1 reads SNHLY; CDR2 reads FYNNEI. The V segment lost 3 bases and the J segment 6 bases; nucleotides outside the gene matches: 6. The CDR3 sequence is CASSEGSGEAGELFF. The CDR3 coding sequence is TGTGCCAGCAGTGAGGGTAGCGGGGAAGCCGGGGAGCTGTTTTTT.

This clone was observed a single time. The J gene is TRBJ2-1, the V gene TRBV7-6; 7 bases match TRBD2. CDR3 length equals 13 residues. Germline V gene lookup returns CDR1 SGHVS and CDR2 FNYEAQ. V lost 1 base to trimming and J lost 9 bases; unmatched junction nucleotides: 3. The CDR3 reads CASSLGLAAEQFF. The CDR3 DNA follows: TGTGCCAGCAGCTTAGGCCTAGCGGCTGAGCAGTTCTTC. The entire variable domain, with the rest obtained from reference TRBV7-6 and TRBJ2-1, is as follows: GAGVSQSPRYKVTKRGQDVALRCDPISGHVSLYWYRQALGQGPEFLTYFNYEAQQDKSGLPNDRFSAERPEGSISTLTIQRTEQRDSAMYRCASSLGLAAEQFFGPGTRLTVL.

A few counts support this clone. The chain employs TRBV7-9 and TRBJ1-5, with D uncertain. Germline V gene data show CDR1 as SEHNR and CDR2 as FQNEAQ (reference sequence). The V end was cut by 2 bases, the J end by 1 base, with 6 bases between. This CDR3 contains 14 residues. The CDR3 loop reads CASSLSRSNQPQHF. The DNA of the CDR3 is TGTGCCAGCAGCTTAAGTAGGAGCAATCAGCCCCAGCATTTT. Looking up the rest from reference TRBV7-9 and TRBJ1-5 gives the full variable domain: DTGVSQNPRHKITKRGQNVTFRCDPISEHNRLYWYRQTLGQGPEFLTYFQNEAQLEKSRLLSDRFSAERPKGSFSTLEIQRTEQGDSAMYLCASSLSRSNQPQHFGDGTRLSIL.

The count of this clone is one. The V call is TRBV7-8, the J call TRBJ2-5, with 8 bases identical to TRBD1. V was pared by 6 bases and J by 5 bases, with 11 bases of the junction left unmatched. Germline lookup yields CDR1 SGHVS and CDR2 FQNEAQ. The CDR3 length is 15 residues. The CDR3 region has the DNA TGTGCCAGCAGGTTGGGGACAGGCGGCGTGGAGACCCAGTACTTC. This codes for CASRLGTGGVETQYF.

The J gene is TRBJ1-6, the V gene TRBV7-2; D call uncertain. Germline-derived CDR1 and CDR2 are SGHTA and FQGNSA. V lost 1 base and J lost 8, with 9 bases in between. This CDR3 comprises 14 residues. In DNA form, the CDR3 reads TGTGCCAGCAGCTTAGACCAGGATTATTCACCCCTCCACTTT. Translating it yields CASSLDQDYSPLHF.